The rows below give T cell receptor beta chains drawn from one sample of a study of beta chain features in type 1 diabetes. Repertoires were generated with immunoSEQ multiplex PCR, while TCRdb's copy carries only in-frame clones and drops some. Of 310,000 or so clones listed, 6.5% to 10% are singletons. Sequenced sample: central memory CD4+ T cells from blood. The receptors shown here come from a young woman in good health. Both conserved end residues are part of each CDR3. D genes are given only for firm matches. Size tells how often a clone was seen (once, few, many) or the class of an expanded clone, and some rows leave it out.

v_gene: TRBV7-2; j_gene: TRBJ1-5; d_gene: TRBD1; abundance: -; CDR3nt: TGTGCCAGCGGACTTCTACAGGGGGCACTTGGACAGCCCCAGCATTTT; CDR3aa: CASGLLQGALGQPQHF
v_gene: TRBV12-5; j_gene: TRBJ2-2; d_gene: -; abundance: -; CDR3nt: TGTGCTAGTGCCCTGGGACTGAAGAACACCGGGGAGCTGTTTTTT; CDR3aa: CASALGLKNTGELFF
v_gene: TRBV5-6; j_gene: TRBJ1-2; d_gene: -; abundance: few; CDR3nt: TGTGCCAGCAGCCCGCGGGTTCTAGGGGTTGGCTACACCTTC; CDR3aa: CASSPRVLGVGYTF
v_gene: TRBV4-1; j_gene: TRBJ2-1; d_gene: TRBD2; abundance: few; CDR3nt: TGCGCCAGCAGCCAAGGACTAGCGGGAGGGCCCGGGAATGAGCAGTTCTTC; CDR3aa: CASSQGLAGGPGNEQFF
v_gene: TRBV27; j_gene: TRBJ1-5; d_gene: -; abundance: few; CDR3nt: TGTGCCAGCAGTCCCCAAGTCAGACATTCACAGCCCCAGCATTTT; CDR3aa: CASSPQVRHSQPQHF
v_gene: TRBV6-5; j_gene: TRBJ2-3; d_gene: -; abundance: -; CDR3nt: TGTGCCAGCAGGATTGCGTTGCATGGAGATACGCAGTATTTT; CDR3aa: CASRIALHGDTQYF
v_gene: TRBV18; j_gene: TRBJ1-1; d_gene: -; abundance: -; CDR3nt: TGTGCCAGCTCACCATATTCAGGGGCACGGACTGAAGCTTTCTTT; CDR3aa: CASSPYSGARTEAFF
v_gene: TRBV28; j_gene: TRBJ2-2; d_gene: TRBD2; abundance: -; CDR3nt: TGTGCCAGCAGCCGTCCTAGCGGGAGGGCGAACACCGGGGAGCTGTTTTTT; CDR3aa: CASSRPSGRANTGELFF
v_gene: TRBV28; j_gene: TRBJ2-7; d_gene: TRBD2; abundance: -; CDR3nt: TGTGCCAGCAGTCTCGGAGGACTAGCGGGTAACTTC; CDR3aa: CASSLGGLAGNF
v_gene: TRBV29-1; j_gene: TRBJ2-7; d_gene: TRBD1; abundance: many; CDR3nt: TGCAGCGTTGAAGGGCAGGGGGACGAGCAGTACTTC; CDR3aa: CSVEGQGDEQYF
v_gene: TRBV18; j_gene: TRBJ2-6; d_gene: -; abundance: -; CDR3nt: TGTGCCAGCTCACCACCGGTTGGGCCTGGGGCCAACGTCCTGACTTTC; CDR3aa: CASSPPVGPGANVLTF
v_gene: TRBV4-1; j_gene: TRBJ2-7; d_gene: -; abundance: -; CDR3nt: TGCGCCAGCAGCCAGCAACAGGGGAGGTCCTACGAGCAGTACTTC; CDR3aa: CASSQQQGRSYEQYF
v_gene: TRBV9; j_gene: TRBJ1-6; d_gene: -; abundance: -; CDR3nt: TGTGCCAGCAGCTTACGGTCCGGCAGCACTTCACCCCTCCACTTT; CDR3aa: CASSLRSGSTSPLHF
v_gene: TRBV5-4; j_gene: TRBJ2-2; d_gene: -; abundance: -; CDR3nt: TGTGCCAGCAGCTTGTCTAGGTCCACGGTCACCGGGGAGCTGTTTTTT; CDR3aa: CASSLSRSTVTGELFF
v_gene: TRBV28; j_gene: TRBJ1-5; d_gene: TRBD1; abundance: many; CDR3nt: TGTGCCAGCAGTCTTTTCCGGGACAGGGGGCTTCAGCCCCAGCATTTT; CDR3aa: CASSLFRDRGLQPQHF
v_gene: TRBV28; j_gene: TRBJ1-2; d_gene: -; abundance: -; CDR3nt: TGTGCCAGCAGGACAGGAGGAGCTTCTAACTATGGCTACACCTTC; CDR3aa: CASRTGGASNYGYTF
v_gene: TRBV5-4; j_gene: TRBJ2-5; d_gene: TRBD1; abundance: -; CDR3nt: TGTGCCAGCAGCTCGACAGGGGGCTTGAAGACCCAGTACTTC; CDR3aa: CASSSTGGLKTQYF
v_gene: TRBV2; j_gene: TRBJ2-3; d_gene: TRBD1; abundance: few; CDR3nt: TGTGCCAGCAGTGACGACAGGGGCACAGATACGCAGTATTTT; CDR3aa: CASSDDRGTDTQYF
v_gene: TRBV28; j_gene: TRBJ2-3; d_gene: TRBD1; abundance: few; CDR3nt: TGTGCCAGCAGTTTAGGAGGGACAGGCTACACAGATACGCAGTATTTT; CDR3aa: CASSLGGTGYTDTQYF
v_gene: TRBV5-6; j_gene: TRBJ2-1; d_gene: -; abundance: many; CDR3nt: TGTGCCAGCAGCTTGGTCAGGAGTGAGCAGTTCTTC; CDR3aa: CASSLVRSEQFF
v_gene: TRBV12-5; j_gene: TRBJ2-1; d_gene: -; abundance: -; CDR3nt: TGTGCTAGTGGTTTGGCACAGGGTGAGCAGTTCTTC; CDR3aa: CASGLAQGEQFF
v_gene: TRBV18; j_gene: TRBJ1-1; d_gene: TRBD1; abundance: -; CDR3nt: TGTGCCAGCTCACCCGGGACAGACATGAACACTGAAGCTTTCTTT; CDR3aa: CASSPGTDMNTEAFF
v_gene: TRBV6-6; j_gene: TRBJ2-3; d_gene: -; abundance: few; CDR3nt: TGTGCCAGCAGTTACGCCACAGGGAATACGCAGTATTTT; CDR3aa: CASSYATGNTQYF
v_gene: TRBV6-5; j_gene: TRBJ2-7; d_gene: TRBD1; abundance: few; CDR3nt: TGTGCCAGCAGTCGAGACAGGGGAAAACTCGAGCAGTACTTC; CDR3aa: CASSRDRGKLEQYF
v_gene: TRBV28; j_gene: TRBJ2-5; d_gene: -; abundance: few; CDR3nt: TGTGCCAGCACTGAACTCCTTTCTGCGGAGACCCAGTACTTC; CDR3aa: CASTELLSAETQYF
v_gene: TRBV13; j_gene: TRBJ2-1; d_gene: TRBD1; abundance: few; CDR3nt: TGTGCCAGCAGCTTAGGCGGACAGGGGGTACATGAGCAGTTCTTC; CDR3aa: CASSLGGQGVHEQFF
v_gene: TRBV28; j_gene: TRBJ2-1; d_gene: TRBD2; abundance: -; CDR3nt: TGTGCCAGCAGTGTCTCCCCTAGCGGGGCTAGCTCCTACAATGAGCAGTTCTTC; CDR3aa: CASSVSPSGASSYNEQFF
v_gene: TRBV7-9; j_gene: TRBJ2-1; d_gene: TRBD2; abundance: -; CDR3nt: TGTGCCAGCAGCCTGTCGGGGGGTGAGCAGTTCTTC; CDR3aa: CASSLSGGEQFF
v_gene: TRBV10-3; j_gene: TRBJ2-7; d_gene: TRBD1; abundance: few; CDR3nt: TGTGCCGGGGGACAGGGCCTTCCCGACGAGCAGTACTTC; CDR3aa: CAGGQGLPDEQYF
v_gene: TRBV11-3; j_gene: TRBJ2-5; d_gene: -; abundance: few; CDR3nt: TGTGCCAGCGGGCTGTCGGACCAAGAGACCCAGTACTTC; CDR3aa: CASGLSDQETQYF
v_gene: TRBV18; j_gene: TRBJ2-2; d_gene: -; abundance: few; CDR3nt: TGTGCCAGCTCACCACAGTCTTTAACAGGGTCGAACACCGGGGAGCTGTTTTTT; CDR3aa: CASSPQSLTGSNTGELFF
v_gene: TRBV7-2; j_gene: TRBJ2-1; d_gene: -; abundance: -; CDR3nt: TGTGCCAAACCTATCGGGGGCAGAAAGAGGACCTACAATGAGCAGTTCTTC; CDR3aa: CAKPIGGRKRTYNEQFF
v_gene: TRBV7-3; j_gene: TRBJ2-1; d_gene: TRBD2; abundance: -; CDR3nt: TGTGCCAGCAGCTCGACTAGCGTCTCCTACAATGAGCAGTTCTTC; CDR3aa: CASSSTSVSYNEQFF
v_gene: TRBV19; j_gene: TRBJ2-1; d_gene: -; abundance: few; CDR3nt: TGTGCCGTTTCAGAGCAGGGCTTAGAGTACAATGAGCAGTTCTTC; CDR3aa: CAVSEQGLEYNEQFF
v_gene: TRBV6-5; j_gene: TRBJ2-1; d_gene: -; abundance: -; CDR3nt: TGTGCCAGCAGTTTCGACTCATTGAGCTCCTACAATGAGCAGTTCTTC; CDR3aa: CASSFDSLSSYNEQFF
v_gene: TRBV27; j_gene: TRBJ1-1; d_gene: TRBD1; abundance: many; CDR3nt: TGTGCCAGCAGTTTTCGACCAGCTACTCCGGGACAGGGGATGACTGAAGCTTTCTTT; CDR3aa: CASSFRPATPGQGMTEAFF
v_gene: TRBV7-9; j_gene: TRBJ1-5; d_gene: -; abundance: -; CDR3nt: TGTGCCAGCAGGCCCACGGATGGGCCCCAGCATTTT; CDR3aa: CASRPTDGPQHF
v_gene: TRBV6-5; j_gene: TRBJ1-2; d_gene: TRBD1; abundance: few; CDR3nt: TGTGCCAGCTCGGGACAGAACTTCTATGGCTACACCTTC; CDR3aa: CASSGQNFYGYTF
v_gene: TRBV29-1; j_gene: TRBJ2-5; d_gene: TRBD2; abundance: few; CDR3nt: TGCAGCGTTGCCCAGGCTAGCGGGACTCAAGAGACCCAGTACTTC; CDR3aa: CSVAQASGTQETQYF